The entry that follows covers one TCR beta chain sequence. The sample originates from a study of blood T cell repertoires in COVID-19. The CDR3 runs 15 residues. The V segment lost 6 bases and the J segment 5 bases; nucleotides outside the gene matches: 7. Germline-derived CDR1 and CDR2 are MNHEY and SVGAGI. Profiled with immunoSEQ multiplex PCR; TCRdb holds only in-frame clones, not every one. The repertoire holds about 230,000 clones, with approximately 81% as singletons. The chain combines TRBV6-5 with TRBJ2-3, with 11 bases aligning to TRBD2. The source is a man in his forties with acute or convalescent COVID-19. The specimen sequenced was peripheral blood. CDR3 DNA: TGTGCCAGCAGCTTAGCGGGGGGGCCGGTAGATACGCAGTATTTT. As protein: CASSLAGGPVDTQYF.